The clone carrying this TCR beta chain is labeled as medium-sized. Losses at the gene ends were 0 bases for V and 0 bases for J; bases not matched to a gene: 6. The CDR3 is 18 residues long. Looked up from germline, CDR1 is SGHDN and CDR2 is FVKESK. These data belong to a study of graft-versus-host responses after intestinal transplantation. Co-plated with around 200,000 CFSE-labeled responder cells were around 200,000 irradiated, violet-dye-labeled stimulator cells. Sequenced by immunoSEQ multiplex PCR; TCRdb stores in-frame clones only, minus some. The sample contains 6,000 to 8,000 clones, around a quarter of which appear only once.

The chain has TRBV14 and TRBJ2-2; 8 bases are shared with TRBD2. This TCR derives from a human patient who was an organ donor for intestinal transplantation. The input for sequencing was alloreactive CD8+ T cells from a mixed lymphocyte reaction culture, taken before transplantation. Subset given: CFSE-low proliferating T cells sorted from roughly six-day pre-transplant mixed lymphocyte reaction (GvH or HvG direction). The CDR3: CASSQDLETSANTGELFF. For the CDR3, the DNA is TGTGCCAGCAGCCAAGATCTGGAGACTAGCGCGAACACCGGGGAGCTGTTTTTT.